These 5 T cell receptor beta chains were sequenced from one sample in a study of beta chain features in type 1 diabetes. The entirety of the isolated RNA underwent reverse transcription, so expressed TCRB transcripts were sequenced. Clones were sequenced by immunoSEQ multiplex PCR, and TCRdb holds only the in-frame ones, with some missing. Of 200,000 to 250,000 clones listed, around 68% are singletons. The sample taken for sequencing was naive CD4+ T cells from blood. These receptors were taken from a man aged 25 to 40 in good health.

The chain is built from TRBV7-2 and TRBJ2-7; D is perhaps TRBD2 (6 bases). Per the germline V gene, CDR1 is SGHTA and CDR2 is FQGNSA. With 4 bases removed from V and 9 bases from J, the gap between germline ends came to 13 bases. The CDR3 is 12 amino acids. The CDR3 here is CASSSVEGLQYF. CDR3 sequence (DNA): TGTGCCAGCAGCTCGGTGGAGGGGCTGCAGTACTTC. Together with reference TRBV7-2 and TRBJ2-7, the CDR3 gives the full variable domain: GAGVSQSPSNKVTEKGKDVELRCDPISGHTALYWYRQSLGQGLEFLIYFQGNSAPDKSGLPSDRFSAERTGGSVSTLTIQRTQQEDSAVYLCASSSVEGLQYFGPGTRLTVT.

Only a few counts were recorded for this clone. This chain links TRBV9 with TRBJ1-2; D gene uncertain. This CDR3 has 13 amino acids. CDR1 and CDR2 (germline): SGDLS, YYNGEE. V was cut by 2 bases and J by 3 bases, with 8 bases left in between. DNA of the CDR3: TGTGCCAGCAGCGTCGACGGCTACTATGGCTACACCTTC. Translating it yields CASSVDGYYGYTF.

The chain joins TRBV25-1 to TRBJ1-2, with D unresolved. V was clipped by 3 bases and J by 4 bases, with 9 bases between them. CDR1 MGHDK and CDR2 SYGVNS come from the germline V gene. This CDR3 region has 13 residues. The CDR3 spells CASSDKGFYGYTF. The CDR3 DNA reads TGTGCCAGCAGTGACAAAGGGTTCTATGGCTACACCTTC.

This clone came up a few times. The sample holds other DNA sequences that translate to the same CDR3. The genes are TRBV7-2 and TRBJ1-5; D remains unclear. Deletions cut 1 base from V and 7 bases from J, with 5 bases between. This CDR3 is 12 amino acids long. The germline gives CDR1 SGHTA, CDR2 FQGNSA. The CDR3 here is CASSLVGQPQHF. CDR3 DNA sequence: TGTGCCAGCAGCTTAGTTGGGCAGCCCCAGCATTTT.

This clone was counted only a few times. V is TRBV29-1 and J is TRBJ2-7; tentative D call: TRBD1 (6 bases). The CDR3 length is 13 residues. Trimming cost V 2 bases and J 3 bases, with 11 bases left between them. CDR1 SQVTM and CDR2 ANQGSEA come from the germline V gene. The CDR3 is CSVETGTHYEQYF. The DNA of the CDR3 is TGCAGCGTTGAAACAGGGACACACTACGAGCAGTACTTC.